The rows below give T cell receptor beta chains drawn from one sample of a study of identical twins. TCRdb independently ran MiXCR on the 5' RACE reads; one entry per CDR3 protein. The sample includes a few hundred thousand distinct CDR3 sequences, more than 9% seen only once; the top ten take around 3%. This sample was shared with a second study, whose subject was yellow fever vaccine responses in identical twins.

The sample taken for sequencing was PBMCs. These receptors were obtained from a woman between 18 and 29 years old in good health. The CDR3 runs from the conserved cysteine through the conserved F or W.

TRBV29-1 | CSVEDPSGTDTQYF
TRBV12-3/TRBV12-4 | CASSFFSGANVLTF
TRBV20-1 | CSARGRTGGFDEQYF
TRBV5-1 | CASSGKRGETQYF
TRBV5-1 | CASSLVPNEKLFF
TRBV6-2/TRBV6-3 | CASSDTYNEQFF
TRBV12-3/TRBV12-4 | CASTRVGHDGYTF
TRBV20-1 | CSALGAGKETQYF
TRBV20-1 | CSARGGASITYEQYF
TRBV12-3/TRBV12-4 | CASRPGTSPNTGELFF